These T cell receptor beta chains were read from a single sample in a study of CD8+ T cells in alopecia areata. The method was immunoSEQ multiplex PCR; TCRdb's version includes in-frame clones alone and lacks a portion of them. The repertoire has roughly 150,000 clones, 55% of them found once; the top ten carry under 5.5%. The material sequenced was CD4+ T cells sorted from blood. The origin of the receptors is a human donor in good health. Both conserved end residues are part of each CDR3. D genes are given only for firm matches. Only some rows state a clone size, as once, few, many or a class for expanded clones.

D gene	V gene	J gene	clone size	CDR3 DNA	CDR3 protein
-	TRBV11-2	TRBJ1-1	-	TGTGCCAGCAGCTTAGAACAGGGCGGGAACACTGAAGCTTTCTTT	CASSLEQGGNTEAFF
-	TRBV9	TRBJ2-7	few	TGTGCCAGCAGCGTTGGAGACAGTCTCTACGAGCAGTACTTC	CASSVGDSLYEQYF
TRBD2	TRBV11-2	TRBJ2-3	-	TGTGCCAGCAGCTCCGGACTAGCGGGAAATGGTGATACGCAGTATTTT	CASSSGLAGNGDTQYF
-	TRBV30	TRBJ1-5	-	TGTGCCTGGAAAGCAGGGAGTGGCAATCAGCCCCAGCATTTT	CAWKAGSGNQPQHF
-	TRBV7-2	TRBJ2-1	-	TGTGCCAGCAGCCTGCAAACCGGCGGTTACAATGAGCAGTTCTTC	CASSLQTGGYNEQFF
TRBD1	TRBV7-2	TRBJ1-5	-	TGTGCCAGCAGCCCGGGAGGGGGCGGTCAGCCCCAGCATTTT	CASSPGGGGQPQHF
TRBD1	TRBV29-1	TRBJ2-7	-	TGCAGCGTTTGGGACAGGGGTTTCCACGAGCAGTACTTC	CSVWDRGFHEQYF
TRBD1	TRBV27	TRBJ2-1	-	TGTGCCAGCACCCAATTCCGGACAGGGGGGTCCTACAATGAGCAGTTCTTC	CASTQFRTGGSYNEQFF
-	TRBV29-1	TRBJ2-1	-	TGCAGCCCCAGGGCCGGGGACAATGAGCAGTTCTTC	CSPRAGDNEQFF
-	TRBV11-2	TRBJ1-1	-	TGTGCCAGCAGCCGTTTTACAGGGAACACTGAAGCTTTCTTT	CASSRFTGNTEAFF